A single sample is the source of the 18 T cell receptor beta chains below, sequenced in a study of shared clonotypes between healthy human individuals. The table came from immunoSEQ multiplex PCR; TCRdb's copy has only in-frame clones and leaves some out. Of about 380,000 clones listed, 95% to 97% are singletons. The specimen sequenced was memory CD8+ T cells sorted from blood. Described subset: CD45RO+ cells pooled with CCR7-negative TemRA cells. The receptor source for this set is a young man in good health.

As concerns this clone: The sample has other DNA sequences that encode this CDR3 too. This chain links TRBV28 with TRBJ2-7, with 10 positions matching TRBD2. The CDR3 length is 14 residues. V was clipped by 5 bases and J by 1 base; unmatched bases: 2. Germline loops: CDR1 MDHEN, CDR2 SYDVKM. The CDR3 spells CASSRTSGSYEQYF. DNA for the CDR3: TGTGCCAGCAGTCGGACTAGCGGATCCTACGAGCAGTACTTC.

This clone was observed a single time. V and J are TRBV7-8 and TRBJ2-5; the D is unclear. Germline values: CDR1 SGHVS, CDR2 FQNEAQ. The CDR3 runs 13 residues. Deletions cut 0 bases from V and 1 base from J, with 3 bases between. The CDR3 spells CASSLAVQETQYF. The CDR3, as DNA: TGTGCCAGCAGCTTAGCAGTCCAAGAGACCCAGTACTTC.

The chain couples TRBV1 to TRBJ2-1; the table assigns TRBD2, which was not confirmed against the DNA. TRBV1 is shown as a pseudogene. The CDR3 runs to 14 residues. In DNA form, the CDR3 reads TGCACCCCCCGACTAGCGGGAGGGCCTAATGAGCAGTTCTTC. This translates into CTPRLAGGPNEQFF.

This chain joins TRBV21-1 and TRBJ1-4. TRBV21-1 is tagged as a pseudogene. This CDR3 has 11 amino acids. CDR3 DNA sequence: TGTGCCAGCAGCAGAGGGGAAAAACTGTTTTTT. As protein: CASSRGEKLFF.

V gene TRBV7-9 combines with J gene TRBJ2-1, with D uncertain. V lost 3 bases and J 0 bases, leaving 3 bases between the germline ends. Germline V gene lookup returns CDR1 SEHNR and CDR2 FQNEAQ (reference sequence). The CDR3 totals 13 residues. The CDR3 region is CASSFISYNEQFF. The CDR3 DNA reads as TGTGCCAGCAGCTTTATCTCCTACAATGAGCAGTTCTTC.

The V gene is TRBV11-1, the J gene TRBJ2-7, with 9 bases matching TRBD2. The J segment lost 7 bases and the V segment lost 0 bases, leaving 4 bases of the junction unmatched. Per germline, CDR1 SGHAT and CDR2 FQDESV (reference sequence). The CDR3 is made up of 14 amino acids. CDR3 nucleotide sequence: TGTGCCAGCAGCTTAGCCGGACTAGCGAGGGAGCAGTACTTC. Translation gives CASSLAGLAREQYF.

The chain joins TRBV11-2 to TRBJ1-5; 10 bases match TRBD1. The CDR3 consists of 14 residues. CDR1 and CDR2 from the germline V gene are SGHAT and FQNNGV. J gave up 6 bases and V 3 bases, and 2 bases lay outside the gene matches. CDR3 loop: CASSLTGGGQPQHF. CDR3 in DNA: TGTGCCAGCAGCTTGACAGGGGGCGGTCAGCCCCAGCATTTT.

Points on this clone: Other DNA sequences in this sample translate to the same CDR3. J is TRBJ2-7 and V is TRBV27, with D perhaps TRBD1 (6 bases). CDR3 length: 13 amino acids. CDR1 MNHEY and CDR2 SMNVEV come from the germline V gene (reference sequence). V shed 2 bases and J shed 1 base, with 6 bases lying between them. The CDR3 spells CASSLGTSYEQYF. DNA of the CDR3: TGTGCCAGCAGTTTAGGGACATCCTACGAGCAGTACTTC.

Of note for this clone: Other nucleotide sequences in the sample specify the same CDR3. The rearrangement joins TRBV4-1 to TRBJ1-2; no reliable D call. V was cut by 0 bases and J by 5 bases, with 7 bases left in between. The CDR3 contains 13 residues. Germline loops: CDR1 MGHRA, CDR2 YSYEKL. The CDR3 DNA is TGCGCCAGCAGCCAAGAGAGTGGGTATGGCTACACCTTC. It translates to CASSQESGYGYTF.

J is TRBJ2-1 and V is TRBV6-5; no firm D call. This CDR3 is built from 14 residues. Germline V gene data show CDR1 as MNHEY and CDR2 as SVGAGI. V was clipped by 1 base and J by 9 bases, with 13 bases between them. This CDR3 reads CASSYYSGIGEQFF. DNA of the CDR3: TGTGCCAGCAGTTACTATAGTGGGATCGGTGAGCAGTTCTTC.

The V gene is TRBV19, the J gene TRBJ2-3; weak D call: TRBD1 (5 bases). The ends were cut back, 3 bases at V and 4 bases at J, with 14 bases in the middle. CDR3 length: 15 residues. Germline V gene lookup returns CDR1 LNHDA and CDR2 SQIVND (reference sequence). Here the CDR3 reads CASSIARQFPDTQYF. CDR3 coding DNA: TGTGCCAGTAGTATCGCCCGACAGTTCCCAGATACGCAGTATTTT.

The chain combines TRBV27 with TRBJ2-1; D call uncertain. Between the trimmed V and J ends, which lost 0 bases and 5 bases, there was a span of 11 bases. CDR1 and CDR2 (germline): MNHEY, SMNVEV (reference sequence). This CDR3 is built from 15 residues. Here the CDR3 DNA reads TGTGCCAGCAGTTTATCGCCGGGTTGGGACAATGAGCAGTTCTTC. It yields the protein CASSLSPGWDNEQFF.

The chain carries TRBV27 and TRBJ2-6; 12 bases align to TRBD2. CDR3 size: 19 residues. The V gene's germline CDR1 is MNHEY and CDR2 SMNVEV (reference sequence). V lost 5 bases, J lost 1 base, and 9 bases stayed unmatched. CDR3 amino acids: CASSTFRLAGVSGANVLTF. Written as DNA, the CDR3 is TGTGCCAGCAGTACCTTCCGACTAGCGGGAGTTTCTGGGGCCAACGTCCTGACTTTC.

The chain joins TRBV10-3 to TRBJ2-7; TRBD2 matches at 9 bases. V was clipped by 2 bases and J by 1 base; unmatched bases: 6. The CDR3 loop spans 16 amino acids. Germline CDR1 is ENHRY and CDR2 is SYGVKD. The chain's CDR3 is CAISEAYLAGSYEQYF. CDR3 nucleotide sequence: TGTGCCATCAGTGAGGCATATCTAGCGGGGTCCTACGAGCAGTACTTC.

The V gene is TRBV7-9, the J gene TRBJ1-5, with D perhaps matching TRBD1 (5 bases). This CDR3 region has 15 residues. Germline CDR1 is SEHNR and CDR2 is FQNEAQ (reference sequence). V was pared by 2 bases and J by 3 bases, with 11 bases between. CDR3: CASSLSSGYNQPQHF. In nucleotides, the CDR3 is TGTGCCAGCAGCTTATCATCAGGGTACAATCAGCCCCAGCATTTT. Full variable domain (rest looked up from reference TRBV7-9 and TRBJ1-5): DTGVSQNPRHKITKRGQNVTFRCDPISEHNRLYWYRQTLGQGPEFLTYFQNEAQLEKSRLLSDRFSAERPKGSFSTLEIQRTEQGDSAMYLCASSLSSGYNQPQHFGDGTRLSIL.

The chain uses TRBV25-1 and TRBJ2-7; TRBD1 matches at 7 bases. This CDR3 spans 15 amino acids. The V gene end was trimmed by 4 bases and the J gene end by 4 bases; junction bases not matched to a gene: 10. From germline, CDR1 is MGHDK and CDR2 SYGVNS. The CDR3 loop reads CASSVSTGSTYEQYF. In DNA, the CDR3 is TGTGCCAGCAGTGTTTCGACAGGGTCAACGTACGAGCAGTACTTC.

CDR3: CASSLRGSTDTQYF. DNA for the CDR3: TGTGCCAGCAGTTTACGGGGAAGCACAGATACGCAGTATTTT. This chain links TRBV27 with TRBJ2-3; possibly TRBD2 for D (5 bases). Germline-derived CDR1 and CDR2 are MNHEY and SMNVEV (reference sequence). This CDR3 comprises 14 residues. V was pared by 2 bases and J by 0 bases, with 6 bases between.

The chain recombines TRBV29-1 with TRBJ2-3; 10 bases fit TRBD2. The CDR3 has 15 residues. The germline V gene has CDR1 SQVTM and CDR2 ANQGSEA. The J segment lost 0 bases and the V segment lost 4 bases, leaving 4 bases of the junction unmatched. The CDR3: CSVGTSGASTDTQYF. The CDR3 DNA reads as TGCAGCGTTGGAACTAGCGGGGCTAGCACAGATACGCAGTATTTT.